A selection of T cell receptor beta chains follows, all from one sample in a study of response to subunit inactivated influenza vaccine. TCRdb ran MiXCR on the RT-PCR reads and lists one entry per CDR3 protein. The sample records 650,000 to 800,000 distinct CDR3 sequences, approximately 17% being singletons. The sample here was PBMCs from blood, taken approximately 5 days after vaccination. These receptors originate from a man aged 45 to 65 who received an inactivated influenza vaccine. The CDR3 runs from the conserved cysteine through the conserved F or W. The D gene is left open where the match is weak. Clone size is stated in some rows and not others, as once, few, many or a class when expanded.

CDR3nt: TGTGCCAGCAGGGCTACAGGGTACTATGGCTACACCTTC
CDR3aa: CASRATGYYGYTF
j_gene: TRBJ1-2
d_gene: NA
v_gene: TRBV12-3/TRBV12-4
abundance: NA

CDR3nt: TGCAGCGTCCCCGGGGACAGCACCTACGAGCAGTACTTC
CDR3aa: CSVPGDSTYEQYF
j_gene: TRBJ2-7
d_gene: TRBD1
v_gene: TRBV29-1
abundance: few

CDR3nt: TGTGCCAGCAGTGCTGGGGTCATGGCCATTCAGTACTTC
CDR3aa: CASSAGVMAIQYF
j_gene: TRBJ2-4
d_gene: NA
v_gene: TRBV2
abundance: NA

CDR3nt: TGTGCCAGTTTAAGGGGGGGCGGTTCCTACGAGCAGTACTTC
CDR3aa: CASLRGGGSYEQYF
j_gene: TRBJ2-7
d_gene: NA
v_gene: TRBV28
abundance: few

CDR3nt: TGTGCCAGCAGTAAATCTAGCGGGGCAGTTCCCTACAATGAGCAGTTCTTC
CDR3aa: CASSKSSGAVPYNEQFF
j_gene: TRBJ2-1
d_gene: TRBD2
v_gene: TRBV2
abundance: NA

CDR3nt: TGTGCCAGCAGTTACCGGGACAGGGCCTCTGGAAACACCATATATTTT
CDR3aa: CASSYRDRASGNTIYF
j_gene: TRBJ1-3
d_gene: TRBD1
v_gene: TRBV12-3/TRBV12-4
abundance: NA

CDR3nt: TGTGCCAGCACCCCCCGGGGGGGCAGGACGACCTACGAGCAGTACTTC
CDR3aa: CASTPRGGRTTYEQYF
j_gene: TRBJ2-7
d_gene: TRBD2
v_gene: TRBV7-2
abundance: few

CDR3nt: TGTGCCAGCAGCAGAGCACCGGGACAGGGGCCGATCGGAAACACCATATATTTT
CDR3aa: CASSRAPGQGPIGNTIYF
j_gene: TRBJ1-3
d_gene: TRBD1
v_gene: TRBV5-8
abundance: many

CDR3nt: TGTGCCAGCACCAAGACTAGCGGAAACACAGATACGCAGTATTTT
CDR3aa: CASTKTSGNTDTQYF
j_gene: TRBJ2-3
d_gene: TRBD2
v_gene: TRBV12-3/TRBV12-4
abundance: NA

CDR3nt: TGCAGTGCTAGAGCCAGCGGGGGTGCCTACGAGCAGTACTTC
CDR3aa: CSARASGGAYEQYF
j_gene: TRBJ2-7
d_gene: TRBD2
v_gene: TRBV20-1
abundance: few

CDR3nt: TGTGCCAGCAGTCCACGACTAGCGGGAGGGGAGACCCAGTACTTC
CDR3aa: CASSPRLAGGETQYF
j_gene: TRBJ2-5
d_gene: TRBD2
v_gene: TRBV12-3/TRBV12-4
abundance: few

CDR3nt: TGTGCCAGCAGTACTCTTAGCACAGATACGCAGTATTTT
CDR3aa: CASSTLSTDTQYF
j_gene: TRBJ2-3
d_gene: NA
v_gene: TRBV28
abundance: few

CDR3nt: TGTGCCAGCAGGGACCTAGCCACCGGGGAGCTGTTTTTT
CDR3aa: CASRDLATGELFF
j_gene: TRBJ2-2
d_gene: NA
v_gene: TRBV6-1
abundance: many

CDR3nt: TGTGCCAGCAGTTACGCCCCCTACCTCTACGAGCAGTACTTC
CDR3aa: CASSYAPYLYEQYF
j_gene: TRBJ2-7
d_gene: NA
v_gene: TRBV6-2/TRBV6-3
abundance: NA

CDR3nt: TGCAGCGTTGATCGGGGGAGTGGAACAGATACGCAGTATTTT
CDR3aa: CSVDRGSGTDTQYF
j_gene: TRBJ2-3
d_gene: NA
v_gene: TRBV29-1
abundance: NA

CDR3nt: TGTGCCTGGAGTTCCGGGCTGTACACCGGGGAGCTGTTTTTT
CDR3aa: CAWSSGLYTGELFF
j_gene: TRBJ2-2
d_gene: NA
v_gene: TRBV30
abundance: few

CDR3nt: TGTGCCACAGGAAGCGGGAGAGGCCCCGGGGAGACCCAGTACTTC
CDR3aa: CATGSGRGPGETQYF
j_gene: TRBJ2-5
d_gene: TRBD2
v_gene: TRBV6-1
abundance: NA

CDR3nt: TGTGCCAGCAGCCGACACCCGGGACCTAACAATCAGCCCCAGCATTTT
CDR3aa: CASSRHPGPNNQPQHF
j_gene: TRBJ1-5
d_gene: NA
v_gene: TRBV7-2
abundance: few

CDR3nt: TGCGCCAGCAGCCCACGTACAGGGGTGGATACGCAGTATTTT
CDR3aa: CASSPRTGVDTQYF
j_gene: TRBJ2-3
d_gene: TRBD1
v_gene: TRBV5-1
abundance: few

CDR3nt: TGTGCCAGCAGCTTACCGACAGGATACCTAAGCTCCTACAATGAGCAGTTCTTC
CDR3aa: CASSLPTGYLSSYNEQFF
j_gene: TRBJ2-1
d_gene: NA
v_gene: TRBV7-8
abundance: NA

CDR3nt: TGTGCCAGCAGCCCGAGGATTGGCACTAATGAAAAACTGTTTTTT
CDR3aa: CASSPRIGTNEKLFF
j_gene: TRBJ1-4
d_gene: NA
v_gene: TRBV11-2
abundance: few

CDR3nt: TGTGCCAGCGCTCAGGGATTGAGCAATCAGCCCCAGCATTTT
CDR3aa: CASAQGLSNQPQHF
j_gene: TRBJ1-5
d_gene: NA
v_gene: TRBV2
abundance: NA

CDR3nt: TGCAGTGCTAGCCCAACCTCCTACGAGCAGTACTTC
CDR3aa: CSASPTSYEQYF
j_gene: TRBJ2-7
d_gene: NA
v_gene: TRBV20-1
abundance: NA

CDR3nt: TGTGCCAGCAGTTTATTACGGGGCAGCACCGGGGAGCTGTTTTTT
CDR3aa: CASSLLRGSTGELFF
j_gene: TRBJ2-2
d_gene: NA
v_gene: TRBV28
abundance: NA

CDR3nt: TGTGCCAGCAGGCAACTAGCGGGGGGCCTCAATGAGCAGTTCTTC
CDR3aa: CASRQLAGGLNEQFF
j_gene: TRBJ2-1
d_gene: TRBD2
v_gene: TRBV7-2
abundance: few

CDR3nt: TGTGCCACCAGTGACGCCGGGACAGGGACGGCTGGGGCCAACGTCCTGACTTTC
CDR3aa: CATSDAGTGTAGANVLTF
j_gene: TRBJ2-6
d_gene: TRBD1
v_gene: TRBV24-1
abundance: NA

CDR3nt: TGTGCCAGCAGCTTGTTAGCGGAAGGCTTGAAAATTGAGACCCAGTACTTC
CDR3aa: CASSLLAEGLKIETQYF
j_gene: TRBJ2-5
d_gene: NA
v_gene: TRBV5-6
abundance: NA

CDR3nt: TGTGCCACCAGCGTTGACAGGGCCCAAAACATTCAGTACTTC
CDR3aa: CATSVDRAQNIQYF
j_gene: TRBJ2-4
d_gene: TRBD1
v_gene: TRBV15
abundance: few

CDR3nt: TGTGCCTGGAGTGTTGGGGCGGGGGCCAACGTCCTGACTTTC
CDR3aa: CAWSVGAGANVLTF
j_gene: TRBJ2-6
d_gene: NA
v_gene: TRBV30
abundance: NA

CDR3nt: TGTGCCAGCAGTCGTCCCCCATCAGGGGACTACTACGAGCAGTACTTC
CDR3aa: CASSRPPSGDYYEQYF
j_gene: TRBJ2-7
d_gene: NA
v_gene: TRBV12-3/TRBV12-4
abundance: few

CDR3nt: TGTGCTAGTGGATCTAGCGGGAGGCTTGAGCAGTTCTTC
CDR3aa: CASGSSGRLEQFF
j_gene: TRBJ2-1
d_gene: TRBD2
v_gene: TRBV12-5
abundance: NA

CDR3nt: TGTGCCAGCAGTCGTGCCGGGACAGGGACGTCCGGGGAAGCTTTCTTT
CDR3aa: CASSRAGTGTSGEAFF
j_gene: TRBJ1-1
d_gene: TRBD1
v_gene: TRBV27
abundance: few

CDR3nt: TGTGCCAGCAGTTTTGATTCGGGGACTATAACCTACGAGCAGTACTTC
CDR3aa: CASSFDSGTITYEQYF
j_gene: TRBJ2-7
d_gene: TRBD2
v_gene: TRBV12-3/TRBV12-4
abundance: NA

CDR3nt: TGTGCCAGCAGCTTAGATGAGGGGACGGGAGAGACCCAGTACTTC
CDR3aa: CASSLDEGTGETQYF
j_gene: TRBJ2-5
d_gene: NA
v_gene: TRBV11-2
abundance: NA

CDR3nt: TGCAGCGTTGAAGTGGGCCAGGTGGTCAGTACGAACTCCTACGAGCAGTACTTC
CDR3aa: CSVEVGQVVSTNSYEQYF
j_gene: TRBJ2-7
d_gene: NA
v_gene: TRBV29-1
abundance: many

CDR3nt: TGCGCCAGCAGCTCCACTTTTGCGGGAGGGGCCTACGAGCAGTACTTC
CDR3aa: CASSSTFAGGAYEQYF
j_gene: TRBJ2-7
d_gene: TRBD2
v_gene: TRBV5-1
abundance: NA

CDR3nt: TGTGCCAGCAGCTTGTTCCAGGGGACCCCCTACGAGCAGTACTTC
CDR3aa: CASSLFQGTPYEQYF
j_gene: TRBJ2-7
d_gene: NA
v_gene: TRBV5-5
abundance: few

CDR3nt: TGTGCCAGCTCCCTTGATAGCGGATTCACAGATACGCAGTATTTT
CDR3aa: CASSLDSGFTDTQYF
j_gene: TRBJ2-3
d_gene: NA
v_gene: TRBV6-2/TRBV6-3
abundance: NA

CDR3nt: TGTGCCAGCAGTTACCAGCGGATCTCTGGAAACACCATATATTTT
CDR3aa: CASSYQRISGNTIYF
j_gene: TRBJ1-3
d_gene: NA
v_gene: TRBV6-5
abundance: NA

CDR3nt: TGCGCCAGCAGCCACGGGCGGCTAGCGGGGCACAATGAGCAGTTCTTC
CDR3aa: CASSHGRLAGHNEQFF
j_gene: TRBJ2-1
d_gene: TRBD2
v_gene: TRBV4-3
abundance: NA

CDR3nt: TGTGCCAGCACCTTACTAGCCCACACAGATACGCAGTATTTT
CDR3aa: CASTLLAHTDTQYF
j_gene: TRBJ2-3
d_gene: NA
v_gene: TRBV7-2
abundance: few